A single sample gave rise to the 4 T cell receptor beta chains below, sequenced in a study of response to subunit inactivated influenza vaccine (dated by TCRdb to the late 2010s). Library construction relied on RT-PCR. The sequencing machine was an Illumina HiSeq 2500. TCRdb trimmed the raw reads at Q25, called clones with MiXCR and kept productive beta chains. Entries that share a CDR3 protein sequence are merged under the most common genes and DNA. The sample includes about 310,000 distinct CDR3 sequences, with 21% observed a single time. The ten biggest clones cover about a tenth of the sample. This sample comprised PBMCs from blood, obtained approximately 20 months after vaccination. The receptors were gathered from a man between 50 and 69 years old who received an inactivated influenza vaccine. Donor details come from another sample of the same person, matched by shared clones.

The chain couples TRBV14 to TRBJ1-1, with D perhaps TRBD1 (5 bases). V was clipped by 2 bases and J by 11 bases, with 15 bases between them. CDR3 size: 13 residues. Per germline, CDR1 SGHDN and CDR2 FVKESK. The CDR3 is CASSQKRGYWAFF. The CDR3 DNA is TGTGCCAGCAGCCAAAAAAGGGGCTATTGGGCTTTCTTT.

This clonotype was picked up many times. V and J are TRBV12-3 or TRBV12-4 and TRBJ1-1; D not certain. The ends were cut back, 7 bases at V and 0 bases at J, with 9 bases in the middle. This CDR3 has 13 amino acids. The CDR3 nucleotides read TGTGCCAGCAAGCCGCAGCTGAACACTGAAGCTTTCTTT. Translation gives CASKPQLNTEAFF.

This clonotype is a singleton in its sample. This chain joins TRBV24-1 and TRBJ2-1; 8 nucleotides match TRBD1. This CDR3 is built from 14 residues. Germline V CDR1 and CDR2: KGHDR, SFDVKD. With 6 bases clipped from V and 12 bases from J, the junction kept 12 bases outside the gene matches. CDR3 bases: TGTGCCACCAGTAACGGGACAGGCTACCGGGGGCAGTTCTTC. This codes for CATSNGTGYRGQFF.

Ten or more counts support this clonotype. This sequence joins TRBV20-1 and TRBJ1-2; D call uncertain. Trimming cost V 6 bases and J 6 bases, with 14 bases left between them. Per germline, CDR1 DFQATT and CDR2 SNEGSKA (reference sequence). This CDR3 spans 12 amino acids. The CDR3 nucleotides are TGCAGTGCCCACCATCTTGGACATGGCTACACCTTC. This codes for CSAHHLGHGYTF.